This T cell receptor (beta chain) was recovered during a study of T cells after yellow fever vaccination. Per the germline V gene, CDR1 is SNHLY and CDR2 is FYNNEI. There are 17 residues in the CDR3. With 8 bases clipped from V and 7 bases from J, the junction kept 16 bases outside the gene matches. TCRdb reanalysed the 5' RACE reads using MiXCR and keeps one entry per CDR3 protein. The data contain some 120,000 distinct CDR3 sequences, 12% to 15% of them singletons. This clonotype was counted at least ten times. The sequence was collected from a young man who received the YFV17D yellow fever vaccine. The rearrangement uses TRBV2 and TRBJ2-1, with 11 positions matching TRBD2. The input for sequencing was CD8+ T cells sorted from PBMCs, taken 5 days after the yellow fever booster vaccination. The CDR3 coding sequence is TGTGCCAGCGGCACTCCCGAACTAGCGGGGGAAGAGAATGAGCAGTTCTTC. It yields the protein CASGTPELAGEENEQFF. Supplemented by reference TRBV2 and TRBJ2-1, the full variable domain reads EPEVTQTPSHQVTQMGQEVILRCVPISNHLYFYWYRQILGQKVEFLVSFYNNEISEKSEIFDDQFSVERPDGSNFTLKIRSTKLEDSAMYFCASGTPELAGEENEQFFGPGTRLTVL.